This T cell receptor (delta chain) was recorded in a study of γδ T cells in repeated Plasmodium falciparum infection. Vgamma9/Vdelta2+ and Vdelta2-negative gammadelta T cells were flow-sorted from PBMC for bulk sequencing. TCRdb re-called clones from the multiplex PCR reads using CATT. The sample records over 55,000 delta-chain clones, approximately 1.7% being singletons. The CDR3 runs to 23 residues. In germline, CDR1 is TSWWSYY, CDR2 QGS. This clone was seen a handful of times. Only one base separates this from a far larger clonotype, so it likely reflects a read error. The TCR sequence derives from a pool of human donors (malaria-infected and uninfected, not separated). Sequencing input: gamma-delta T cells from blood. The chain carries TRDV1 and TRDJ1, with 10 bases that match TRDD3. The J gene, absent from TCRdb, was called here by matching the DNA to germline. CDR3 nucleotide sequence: TGTGCCCTTGGGGACCATTCCTACAAGTACGTCCGGCTGGGGGATAAGGCAGCCGATAAACTCATCTTT. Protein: CALGDHSYKYVRLGDKAADKLIF.